The T cell receptor (beta chain) described here comes from a study of tumor-infiltrating lymphocytes in primary liver carcinoma (dated 2017 in TCRdb). Notes on the research overall: Of the five patients (three men and two women, aged 30 to 69 years), four had hepatocellular carcinoma and one had combined HCC and intrahepatic cholangiocarcinoma. The five patients had tumors staged T1-T3 N0M0, with maximum diameters ranging from about 4.2 to 11 cm. Each sample produced about 3.5 to 8 million productive TCRbeta reads, and read depth showed no significant difference between tissue types. A total of 35 or so specimens from 5 patients underwent TCRbeta repertoire sequencing, comprising some 25 tumor regions, 5 adjacent noncancerous liver tissues and 5 peripheral blood samples. Across five regions of each liver tumor, along with adjacent normal tissue and blood, the study brought together TCRbeta repertoire sequencing, expression microarrays and whole-exome sequencing. High reproducibility was observed for the technical replicate repertoires, with mean shared-clone rates about 0.92 and correlation coefficients above 0.95. The research as a whole found: Pairs of tumor regions showed greater repertoire overlap (mean 36%) than tumor-adjacent pairs (17%) or tumor-blood pairs (roughly 15%), which is consistent with antigen-driven expansion. The top 250 clones made up a significantly larger repertoire fraction in tumors than in blood (p = 0.039). Since the samples were bulk and unsorted, there was no way to compare CD4+ and CD8+ T cell repertoires. With just five or six patients in the study, the authors point out that the findings should be validated in a larger study. Because only the TCR beta chain was sequenced and unpaired alpha chains were not captured, true repertoire diversity is likely underestimated.

Starting from approximately 460 ng total RNA, TCRbeta-specific cDNA was produced by reverse transcription with a constant-region primer and ProtoScript II reverse transcriptase. TCRbeta libraries were built with three nested multiplex PCR rounds, a slightly modified ARM-PCR procedure. Multiplex TRBV1-TRBV30 forward primers and a Cbeta reverse primer were used in the first two PCR rounds, each of which was run for approximately 11 cycles. Sample barcodes and Illumina adapters were added in a final 25-cycle PCR using Deep VentR polymerase. Amplicons of 200-500 bp were gel-purified with a QIAquick gel extraction kit before sequencing. The TCRbeta amplicons were sequenced with 250-bp paired-end reads on an Illumina HiSeq 2500. The authors processed their data as follows. Trimmomatic v0.33 was used to quality-trim the reads, and FLASH v1.2.11 was used to merge paired reads so that full CDR3 sequences could be recovered. V, D and J germline segments were assigned to the rearranged TCRbeta sequences by MiGEC v1.2.1b. Clonotype statistics and Shannon-Wiener diversity indices were computed with VDJtools v1.0.0. To reduce sampling bias, subsequent analyses other than the diversity analysis used only the 250 most abundant clonotypes in each sample. TCRdb cleaned the public reads at Q25 with fastp, built clones with MiXCR and kept in-frame beta chains. Under each unique CDR3 protein, matching rows form one entry showing the most common genes and DNA. V and J calls and clone size were set by TCRdb, not the authors. This sample has roughly 120,000 distinct CDR3 sequences in its table, and nearly 70% of those were observed once. The ten biggest clones cover over 8% of the sample.

CDR1 and CDR2, looked up from the germline V gene (reference sequence), are SGHAT and FQDESV. Spanning cysteine to phenylalanine, the CDR3 consists of 16 amino acids. Kept here is only the CDR3 DNA, which spans 48 bases and is read in frame from base 1. Without any cell sorting, total RNA and DNA were extracted together from around 20-30 mg of bulk tissue using the AllPrep DNA/RNA mini kit. Surgical resection was performed in China between late 2015 and early 2016 on about 5 patients with histopathologically diagnosed primary liver carcinoma. Chronic HBV infection was present in the patients, and the patients were treatment-naive at sampling. Each fresh piece of tumor and adjacent tissue was cut in two, with one half stored in RNAlater at -80 degrees C and the other half sent for histology. Worth noting for this clonotype: Its antigen is currently not known. Sequence at one end of the junction differs from germline and may be a read error.

Here the chain combines TRBV11-1 and TRBJ2-5, and possibly TRBD2, on 5 matching bases. The receptor was derived from a woman in her sixties or seventies with primary liver carcinoma and hepatitis B virus infection. The sequencing sample was made of tumor-adjacent normal liver tissue. Here is the DNA: TGTGCCAGCAGCTTAGGATTGAGGACCTCACTAGAGGCCCAATACTTC. This translates into CASSLGLRTSLEAQYF.